This T cell receptor beta chain was recorded in a study of identical twins. TCRdb used MiXCR to reprocess the 5' RACE reads, holding one entry per CDR3 protein. The sample has roughly 770,000 distinct CDR3 sequences, about 18% seen once. In this sample, this clonotype turned up a few times. The CDR3 loop spans 15 amino acids. Germline V gene data show CDR1 as MNHEY and CDR2 as SMNVEV (reference sequence). V lost 6 bases and J lost 1, with 16 bases in between. This same sample was also taken into another study, of T cells expressing NK-cell markers. As that study records: Restricting sorting to alpha-beta TCR T cells was achieved in several experiments by an anti-gamma-delta TCR antibody. NKG2C+ dominant clonotype frequencies in 5 or 6 donors were about 1.0-7.5% of CD8+ T cells.

This receptor was obtained from a woman younger than 35 in good health. Sequencing was done on a sample of PBMCs. This chain links TRBV27 with TRBJ2-7; unclear D gene. CDR3 nucleotide sequence: TGTGCCAGCAGCGCCTCTTCGACCGGGTCCTACGAGCAGTACTTC. It yields the protein CASSASSTGSYEQYF.